This T cell receptor (beta chain) appears in the sequencing data of a study of T cells expressing NK-cell markers (dated by TCRdb to between 2020 and 2021). Notes on the research overall: Three sorted T-cell subsets (CD3+CD56+NKG2C+, CD3+CD56+NKG2C- and CD3+CD56-NKG2C+) from several donors had their TCR beta-chain repertoires profiled. The libraries were sequenced on Illumina HiSeq 2000/2500, MiSeq or NextSeq, producing 2 x 150 bp reads. Among the eight sequenced donors, seven were HCMV-seropositive and one was HCMV-seronegative. Randomly selected healthy volunteers, three men and five women, were used as the eight sequenced donors.

To determine HCMV serostatus, a commercial ELISA kit was used to detect HCMV-specific IgG in serum. Ficoll density gradient centrifugation was used to isolate peripheral blood mononuclear cells from blood. CDR3 length: 14 amino acids, cysteine to phenylalanine. Only the protein sequence is given. CDR1 ENHRY and CDR2 SYGVKD are derived from the germline V gene. Data came from an Illumina HiSeq 2000. TCR beta cDNA libraries were prepared using 5'RACE template switching, which introduced a universal primer site and unique molecular identifiers. Priming for cDNA synthesis came from the TCR beta constant segment, and two successive PCR amplification steps followed. Processing in the source paper ran as follows. MIGEC was used to demultiplex reads and group the reads by UMI, and MiTCR was used to assemble and quantify clonotypes. Only TCR cDNA sequences supported by at least two reads were kept to exclude erroneous sequences. The tcR package was used for downstream repertoire analysis, and clonotypes were matched across fractions by CDR3 nucleotide sequence plus V segment. VDJmatch was used to annotate antigen specificity against VDJdb, with one amino acid substitution in CDR3 permitted. TCRdb reprocessed the reads and assigns one entry to each CDR3 protein sequence, leaving out DNA. None of the V and J calls come from the authors' own analysis; TCRdb made them. The sample table on file contains roughly 450,000 distinct CDR3 sequences. 1.4% of the sample lies in the top ten.

Broader findings and caveats from the paper: In over 5 donors, the dominant CD3+CD56+NKG2C+ clonotypes were among the top 10 CD8+ clonotypes and accounted for about 1.0-7.0% of CD8+ T cells. It remained unclear whether the expanded NKG2C-expressing T cell clones were specific for HCMV antigens. Those dominant clonotypes were again the most abundant among CD3+CD56-NKG2C+ cells in a handful of donors, at roughly 25-65%.

About this clonotype itself: The antigen it binds to is not known.

The origin of this receptor is a woman aged 45-65 years in good health. Donor details come from another sample of the same person, matched by shared clones. The rearranged segments are TRBV10-3 and TRBJ2-1; TCRdb gives TRBD1 as the D gene, but with no DNA this cannot be confirmed. Sample: blood T cells: a sorted CD56 or NKG2C T cell subset, CD4+ or CD8+ T cells, or bulk PBMC T cells (not recorded which). The CDR3 reads as follows: CAISRRQGTAEQFF.